This entry lists 10 T cell receptor beta chains sequenced from one sample in a study of blood T cells in healthy people across ages. Through a sample-barcoded 5' primer and a J-beta primer mix, a second PCR was run for roughly 6 to 11 cycles. TCRdb processed the 5' RACE reads anew with MiXCR; each CDR3 protein has one entry. This table has 800,000 or so distinct CDR3 sequences, 20% to 25% appearing once. Separately, the same data were catalogued under a study of T cells of mothers and their children.

The specimen was blood. The source is a boy between 10 and 17 years old in good health.

This clonotype was detected a few times. The junction departs from the called germline gene at one end, perhaps through a read error. In nucleotides, the CDR3 is TGTGCCAGCAGTTACGATCTAGCGAAGGTCTTC. It is translated as CASSYDLAKVF. The gene calls are TRBV6-2 or TRBV6-3 and TRBJ2-1, with a tentative D call TRBD2 (6 bases). CDR1 is MNHEY, CDR2 SVGEGT, per germline. This CDR3 has 11 amino acids.

The chain carries TRBV3-1 and TRBJ2-5; D not certain. V was shortened by 3 bases and J by 1 base, with 9 bases between the two germline ends. The germline V gene encodes CDR1 LGHDT and CDR2 YNNKEL (reference sequence). CDR3 length: 14 residues. The CDR3: CASSQTILQETQYF. In DNA form, the CDR3 reads TGTGCCAGCAGCCAGACGATTCTCCAAGAGACCCAGTACTTC.

V gene TRBV28 combines with J gene TRBJ1-1, with D possibly being TRBD1 (5 bases). The CDR3 loop spans 14 amino acids. CDR1 is MDHEN and CDR2 is SYDVKM in the germline V gene. Between the trimmed V and J ends, which lost 6 bases and 1 base, there was a span of 12 bases. Here the CDR3 reads CASSREGENTEAFF. CDR3 sequence (DNA): TGTGCCAGCAGCCGGGAAGGGGAGAACACTGAAGCTTTCTTT.

The chain couples TRBV10-3 to TRBJ2-1, with a tentative D call TRBD2 (5 bases). The CDR3 totals 17 residues. CDR1 and CDR2 (germline): ENHRY, SYGVKD. Trimming shortened V by 8 bases and J by 5 bases, and 25 bases separated the two germline ends. The CDR3 coding sequence is TGTGCCATCTCGAGATATGAGCTCGGACTGGGCAACAATGAGCAGTTCTTC. Encoded protein: CAISRYELGLGNNEQFF.

The chain recombines TRBV18 with TRBJ1-1; tentatively, D is TRBD1 (5 bases). Trimming left V 3 bases short and J 6 bases short, with 14 bases between. Germline CDR1 KGHSH, CDR2 LQKENI. The length of the CDR3 is 14 residues. The CDR3 protein is CASSPPFVGPEAFF. In DNA form, the CDR3 reads TGTGCCAGCTCACCGCCGTTTGTGGGACCTGAAGCTTTCTTT.

This clonotype appeared many times. The junction departs from the called germline gene at one end, perhaps through a read error. This chain uses TRBV5-1 with TRBJ2-3; no clear D gene. CDR1 is SGHRS and CDR2 is YFSETQ in the germline V gene. CDR3 length equals 12 residues. The CDR3 protein is CASSLLEDTQYF. In DNA, the CDR3 is TGTGCCAGCAGCCTGTTGGAAGATACGCAGTATTTT.

The J gene is TRBJ2-5, the V gene TRBV27; 10 bases are a match to TRBD2. The J call is doubtful: the DNA matches TRBJ2-1 better. This CDR3 contains 15 residues. Germline V gene lookup returns CDR1 MNHEY and CDR2 SMNVEV (reference sequence). CDR3 DNA: TGTGCCAGCAGTTTAAGTAGCGGGGGGCGTGGTGAGCAGTTCTTC. Its translation is CASSLSSGGRGEQFF.

The chain links TRBV18 to TRBJ1-1; the match to TRBD1 covers 9 bases. The length of the CDR3 is 17 residues. With V trimmed by 3 bases and J by 5 bases, 13 bases remained unmatched. Germline V lookup: CDR1 KGHSH, CDR2 LQKENI. The CDR3 DNA sequence: TGTGCCAGCTCACCTACCGCTTGGGACAGGGAGGGAACTGAAGCTTTCTTT. Translating gives CASSPTAWDREGTEAFF.

This clonotype was picked up a small number of times. This chain links TRBV5-6 with TRBJ1-1; no firm D call. The ends were cut back, 3 bases at V and 0 bases at J, with 15 bases in the middle. The germline V gene has CDR1 SGHDT and CDR2 YYEEEE. The CDR3 extends over 16 amino acids. The CDR3 loop is CASSSYNTWVNTEAFF. DNA of the CDR3: TGTGCCAGCAGCTCCTACAACACATGGGTGAACACTGAAGCTTTCTTT.

This clonotype was found a few times. As DNA, the CDR3 is TGCAGTGCCACCAGCGGACAGGGAAACTCCTACGAGCAGTACTTC. It translates to CSATSGQGNSYEQYF. V is TRBV20-1 and J is TRBJ2-7, with 8 bases aligning to TRBD1. Germline lookup yields CDR1 DFQATT and CDR2 SNEGSKA (reference sequence). The length of the CDR3 is 15 residues. V lost 6 bases, J lost 0 bases, and 10 bases stayed unmatched.